This is a list of T cell receptor beta chains from one sample in a study of T cells after yellow fever vaccination. TCRdb independently ran MiXCR on the 5' RACE reads; one entry per CDR3 protein. The sample carries roughly 340,000 distinct CDR3 sequences, 3% to 4.5% recorded once. The sample was PBMCs, taken 5 days after the yellow fever booster vaccination. The receptors come from a man between 18 and 29 years old who received the YFV17D yellow fever vaccine. Both conserved end residues are part of each CDR3. The D gene is left open where the match is weak. The size of a clone is reported for some rows only, either as once, few or many, or as a class for expanded clones.

V	J	size	D	CDR3	DNA
TRBV20-1	TRBJ1-2	many	TRBD1	CSASSGGDGYTF	TGCAGTGCTAGTTCAGGGGGTGATGGCTACACCTTC
TRBV27	TRBJ1-1	few	TRBD1	CASTGARNEAFF	TGTGCCAGTACAGGGGCCCGGAATGAAGCTTTCTTT
TRBV9	TRBJ1-1	few	TRBD1	CASSVSTGGNTEAFF	TGTGCCAGCAGCGTAAGCACAGGGGGAAACACTGAAGCTTTCTTT
TRBV12-3/TRBV12-4	TRBJ1-2	.	TRBD1	CASSFTGARANYGYTF	TGTGCCAGCAGTTTTACAGGGGCCCGAGCTAACTATGGCTACACCTTC
TRBV5-1	TRBJ2-7	few	.	CASSPRRQASYEQYF	TGCGCCAGCAGCCCGAGGAGACAGGCTTCCTACGAGCAGTACTTC
TRBV7-2	TRBJ2-1	few	.	CASSLEFGYNEQFF	TGTGCCAGCAGCTTAGAGTTCGGATACAATGAGCAGTTCTTC
TRBV6-2/TRBV6-3	TRBJ1-2	.	.	CASRSTGIYGYTF	TGTGCCAGCAGATCAACAGGGATCTACGGCTACACCTTC
TRBV25-1	TRBJ1-1	.	.	CASSGGTHGGTEAFF	TGTGCCAGCAGTGGAGGGACCCATGGGGGGACTGAAGCTTTCTTT
TRBV4-1	TRBJ2-1	few	.	CASSNPGLSYNEQFF	TGCGCCAGCAGCAATCCAGGGTTATCCTACAATGAGCAGTTCTTC
TRBV6-5	TRBJ2-7	.	TRBD1	CASGGQGYHEQYF	TGTGCCAGCGGTGGACAGGGCTATCACGAGCAGTACTTC
TRBV27	TRBJ2-3	many	.	CASSPWGGSDTQYF	TGTGCCAGCAGTCCGTGGGGCGGGTCAGATACGCAGTATTTT
TRBV7-2	TRBJ1-4	.	.	CASSEGLAVEKLFF	TGTGCCAGCAGCGAGGGACTGGCCGTTGAAAAACTGTTTTTT
TRBV11-3	TRBJ2-7	.	.	CASSLGPGKQYF	TGTGCCAGCAGCTTAGGTCCGGGAAAGCAGTACTTC
TRBV7-6	TRBJ2-2	.	.	CASTTDGELFF	TGTGCCAGCACCACCGACGGGGAGCTGTTTTTT
TRBV9	TRBJ2-7	few	.	CASSLGAGTSYEQYF	TGTGCCAGCAGCCTTGGGGCAGGGACGTCCTACGAGCAGTACTTC
TRBV13	TRBJ2-3	.	.	CASSKGTPPDTQYF	TGTGCCAGCAGCAAAGGGACCCCCCCGGATACGCAGTATTTT
TRBV7-2	TRBJ1-6	.	.	CASSLEGHRDSPLHF	TGTGCCAGCAGCCTAGAAGGTCACAGGGATTCACCCCTCCACTTT
TRBV18	TRBJ1-1	.	TRBD1	CASSPVAGGMNTEAFF	TGTGCCAGCTCACCGGTGGCAGGGGGAATGAACACTGAAGCTTTCTTT
TRBV7-8	TRBJ1-1	few	.	CASTTGRGRGVLKAFF	TGTGCCAGCACCACGGGGAGGGGCAGGGGAGTGTTAAAAGCTTTCTTT
TRBV27	TRBJ2-6	.	.	CATKGSGANVLTF	TGTGCCACCAAAGGGTCTGGCGCCAACGTCCTGACTTTC
TRBV29-1	TRBJ2-1	few	.	CSAVRSYNEQFF	TGCAGCGCTGTGCGCTCCTACAATGAGCAGTTCTTC
TRBV5-1	TRBJ1-6	.	TRBD1	CASSTRTGPYNSPLHF	TGCGCCAGCAGCACGCGGACAGGCCCCTATAATTCACCCCTCCACTTT
TRBV12-3/TRBV12-4	TRBJ2-1	many	TRBD2	CASRGGRYNEQFF	TGTGCCAGCCGCGGGGGAAGATACAATGAGCAGTTCTTC
TRBV11-2	TRBJ2-3	.	TRBD2	CASRGLAGPSTDTQYF	TGTGCCAGCAGGGGACTAGCGGGTCCTAGCACAGATACGCAGTATTTT
TRBV11-2	TRBJ2-1	few	.	CASSFRLGVLPYNEQFF	TGTGCCAGCAGCTTTCGTTTAGGAGTATTACCCTACAATGAGCAGTTCTTC
TRBV6-5	TRBJ1-1	few	TRBD1	CAIQGRHTEAFF	TGTGCCATACAGGGGAGGCACACTGAAGCTTTCTTT
TRBV4-1	TRBJ1-5	many	.	CASSPREGSPQHF	TGCGCCAGCAGCCCCCGGGAGGGTTCGCCCCAGCATTTT
TRBV7-9	TRBJ2-1	many	TRBD1	CASSLPGQGTGKQFF	TGTGCCAGCAGCTTACCCGGACAGGGGACGGGGAAGCAGTTCTTC
TRBV20-1	TRBJ1-3	.	.	CSARGGRNTIYF	TGCAGTGCTAGAGGGGGGCGAAACACCATATATTTT